One TCR beta chain is described in this entry. Its antigen specificity is not known. Per-nucleotide qualities are absent, and no much larger clonotype sits a single base away. V was cut back by 2 bases and J by 4 bases, leaving a gap of 5 bases between them. Inclusive of the bounding cysteine and phenylalanine, the CDR3 is 13 residues long. Only the CDR3 region is kept as DNA, spanning 39 bases read in frame from base 1. Sequences MRHNA (CDR1) and SNTAGT (CDR2) are obtained from the germline V gene. Every bulk PBMC sample was loaded with the same fixed amount of roughly 360 ng of DNA. TCR beta CDR3 sequences were amplified from genomic DNA with the immunoSEQ TCRb Assay kit following manufacturer instructions. The KAPA Library Quantification Kit for Illumina platforms was used to quantify the pooled libraries by qPCR. Pooled libraries were sequenced on an Illumina NextSeq 500, clustered at roughly 0.6-1.2 pM. Per the original workflow: TCR data were analyzed using immunoSEQ ANALYZER and the R LymphoSeq package. A rearrangement efficiency score was calculated as productive divided by the sum of productive and non-productive CDR3 sequences. Within each patient, timepoints were compared pairwise for clonality, measured with the Gini coefficient, and for diversity, measured with the Renyi index at alpha=1. In LymphoSeq, clonal relatedness was computed with an edit distance of 3 and repertoire similarity was computed with the Bhattacharyya coefficient. Linear discriminant analysis on week-3 changes in clonality and diversity was built with the R MASS and caret packages to classify response. As stored in TCRdb, this immuneACCESS dataset retains in-frame rearrangements with V and J assigned. A fraction of the clones does not appear; measured against another copy, unresolved V genes explain less than half of the discrepancy, and the remainder lacks a known reason. V and J calls and clone size are those listed in that table; D and trimming were worked out from the DNA. The sample contains approximately 11,000 clones, 83% of them found a single time. Clones ranked in the top ten supply 15% to 20% of the sample.

The time point label corresponds to: pre-treatment baseline. Blood samples were taken at two points: before treatment (T0) and at week 3 (W3), which came after the first cycle of checkpoint blockade. Except for a couple of patients with rapid clinical progression, response was assessed 12 weeks after the first infusion by RECIST 1.1; disease control meant complete response, partial response or stable disease. Patients were not eligible if they had prior systemic cancer treatment, concomitant immunosuppressant therapy or synchronous other active malignancies. To track both circulating cells and T cell turnover, TCR beta was sequenced from bulk PBMC as well as from plasma cell-free DNA. PBMC were isolated from blood with Lymphoprep and SepMate tubes, followed by red cell lysis. QIAamp DNA Blood Mini kits were used to extract DNA from PBMC and sorted T cell subsets. The data are from a study of blood T cell dynamics during melanoma immunotherapy (TCRdb year 2020). Looking at the study overall: All patients had metastatic melanoma and were given first-line pembrolizumab or nivolumab plus ipilimumab as standard of care in the United Kingdom. To identify early correlates of response, the study profiled peripheral T cell receptor repertoires in patients with metastatic melanoma before and after one cycle of checkpoint inhibitor therapy. The training cohort consisted of consecutive patients, while an additional independent group of patients from the same centre was pooled to form an external validation set. Results and caveats for the whole study, not just this receptor: The relatively small sample size was recognized as a factor that could limit how well the results generalize. Whether the T cell clones driving repertoire changes were melanoma-specific or reflected general immune activation could not be determined in the study. Patients who later achieved disease control showed a bifurcated PBMC repertoire reorganization at W3, with increased clonality or increased diversity, unlike progressors.

The TCR comes from a human donor with melanoma. Sequencing was performed on blood, taken from a patient treated with checkpoint blockade. Recombination connected TRBV6-4 to TRBJ2-2, with the D gene call left open. The DNA is TGTGCCAGCAGTGACCACTTCACCGGGGAGCTGTTTTTT. This sequence encodes CASSDHFTGELFF.